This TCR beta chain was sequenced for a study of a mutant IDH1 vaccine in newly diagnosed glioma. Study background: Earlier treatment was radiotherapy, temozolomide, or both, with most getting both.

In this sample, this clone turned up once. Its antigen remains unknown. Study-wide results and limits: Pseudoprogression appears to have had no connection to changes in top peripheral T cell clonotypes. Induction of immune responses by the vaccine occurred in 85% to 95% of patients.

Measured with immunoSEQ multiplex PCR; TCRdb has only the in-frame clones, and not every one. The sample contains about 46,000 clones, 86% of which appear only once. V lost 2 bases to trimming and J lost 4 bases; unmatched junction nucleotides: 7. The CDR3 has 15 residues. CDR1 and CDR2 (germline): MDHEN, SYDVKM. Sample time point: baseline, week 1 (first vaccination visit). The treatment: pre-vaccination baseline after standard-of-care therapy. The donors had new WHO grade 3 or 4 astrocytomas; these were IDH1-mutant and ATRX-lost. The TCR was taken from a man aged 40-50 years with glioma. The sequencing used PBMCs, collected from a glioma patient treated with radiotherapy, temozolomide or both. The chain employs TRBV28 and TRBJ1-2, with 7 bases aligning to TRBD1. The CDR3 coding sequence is TGTGCCAGCAGTTTAACAGGGGCTGTGGTCTATGGCTACACCTTC. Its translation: CASSLTGAVVYGYTF.